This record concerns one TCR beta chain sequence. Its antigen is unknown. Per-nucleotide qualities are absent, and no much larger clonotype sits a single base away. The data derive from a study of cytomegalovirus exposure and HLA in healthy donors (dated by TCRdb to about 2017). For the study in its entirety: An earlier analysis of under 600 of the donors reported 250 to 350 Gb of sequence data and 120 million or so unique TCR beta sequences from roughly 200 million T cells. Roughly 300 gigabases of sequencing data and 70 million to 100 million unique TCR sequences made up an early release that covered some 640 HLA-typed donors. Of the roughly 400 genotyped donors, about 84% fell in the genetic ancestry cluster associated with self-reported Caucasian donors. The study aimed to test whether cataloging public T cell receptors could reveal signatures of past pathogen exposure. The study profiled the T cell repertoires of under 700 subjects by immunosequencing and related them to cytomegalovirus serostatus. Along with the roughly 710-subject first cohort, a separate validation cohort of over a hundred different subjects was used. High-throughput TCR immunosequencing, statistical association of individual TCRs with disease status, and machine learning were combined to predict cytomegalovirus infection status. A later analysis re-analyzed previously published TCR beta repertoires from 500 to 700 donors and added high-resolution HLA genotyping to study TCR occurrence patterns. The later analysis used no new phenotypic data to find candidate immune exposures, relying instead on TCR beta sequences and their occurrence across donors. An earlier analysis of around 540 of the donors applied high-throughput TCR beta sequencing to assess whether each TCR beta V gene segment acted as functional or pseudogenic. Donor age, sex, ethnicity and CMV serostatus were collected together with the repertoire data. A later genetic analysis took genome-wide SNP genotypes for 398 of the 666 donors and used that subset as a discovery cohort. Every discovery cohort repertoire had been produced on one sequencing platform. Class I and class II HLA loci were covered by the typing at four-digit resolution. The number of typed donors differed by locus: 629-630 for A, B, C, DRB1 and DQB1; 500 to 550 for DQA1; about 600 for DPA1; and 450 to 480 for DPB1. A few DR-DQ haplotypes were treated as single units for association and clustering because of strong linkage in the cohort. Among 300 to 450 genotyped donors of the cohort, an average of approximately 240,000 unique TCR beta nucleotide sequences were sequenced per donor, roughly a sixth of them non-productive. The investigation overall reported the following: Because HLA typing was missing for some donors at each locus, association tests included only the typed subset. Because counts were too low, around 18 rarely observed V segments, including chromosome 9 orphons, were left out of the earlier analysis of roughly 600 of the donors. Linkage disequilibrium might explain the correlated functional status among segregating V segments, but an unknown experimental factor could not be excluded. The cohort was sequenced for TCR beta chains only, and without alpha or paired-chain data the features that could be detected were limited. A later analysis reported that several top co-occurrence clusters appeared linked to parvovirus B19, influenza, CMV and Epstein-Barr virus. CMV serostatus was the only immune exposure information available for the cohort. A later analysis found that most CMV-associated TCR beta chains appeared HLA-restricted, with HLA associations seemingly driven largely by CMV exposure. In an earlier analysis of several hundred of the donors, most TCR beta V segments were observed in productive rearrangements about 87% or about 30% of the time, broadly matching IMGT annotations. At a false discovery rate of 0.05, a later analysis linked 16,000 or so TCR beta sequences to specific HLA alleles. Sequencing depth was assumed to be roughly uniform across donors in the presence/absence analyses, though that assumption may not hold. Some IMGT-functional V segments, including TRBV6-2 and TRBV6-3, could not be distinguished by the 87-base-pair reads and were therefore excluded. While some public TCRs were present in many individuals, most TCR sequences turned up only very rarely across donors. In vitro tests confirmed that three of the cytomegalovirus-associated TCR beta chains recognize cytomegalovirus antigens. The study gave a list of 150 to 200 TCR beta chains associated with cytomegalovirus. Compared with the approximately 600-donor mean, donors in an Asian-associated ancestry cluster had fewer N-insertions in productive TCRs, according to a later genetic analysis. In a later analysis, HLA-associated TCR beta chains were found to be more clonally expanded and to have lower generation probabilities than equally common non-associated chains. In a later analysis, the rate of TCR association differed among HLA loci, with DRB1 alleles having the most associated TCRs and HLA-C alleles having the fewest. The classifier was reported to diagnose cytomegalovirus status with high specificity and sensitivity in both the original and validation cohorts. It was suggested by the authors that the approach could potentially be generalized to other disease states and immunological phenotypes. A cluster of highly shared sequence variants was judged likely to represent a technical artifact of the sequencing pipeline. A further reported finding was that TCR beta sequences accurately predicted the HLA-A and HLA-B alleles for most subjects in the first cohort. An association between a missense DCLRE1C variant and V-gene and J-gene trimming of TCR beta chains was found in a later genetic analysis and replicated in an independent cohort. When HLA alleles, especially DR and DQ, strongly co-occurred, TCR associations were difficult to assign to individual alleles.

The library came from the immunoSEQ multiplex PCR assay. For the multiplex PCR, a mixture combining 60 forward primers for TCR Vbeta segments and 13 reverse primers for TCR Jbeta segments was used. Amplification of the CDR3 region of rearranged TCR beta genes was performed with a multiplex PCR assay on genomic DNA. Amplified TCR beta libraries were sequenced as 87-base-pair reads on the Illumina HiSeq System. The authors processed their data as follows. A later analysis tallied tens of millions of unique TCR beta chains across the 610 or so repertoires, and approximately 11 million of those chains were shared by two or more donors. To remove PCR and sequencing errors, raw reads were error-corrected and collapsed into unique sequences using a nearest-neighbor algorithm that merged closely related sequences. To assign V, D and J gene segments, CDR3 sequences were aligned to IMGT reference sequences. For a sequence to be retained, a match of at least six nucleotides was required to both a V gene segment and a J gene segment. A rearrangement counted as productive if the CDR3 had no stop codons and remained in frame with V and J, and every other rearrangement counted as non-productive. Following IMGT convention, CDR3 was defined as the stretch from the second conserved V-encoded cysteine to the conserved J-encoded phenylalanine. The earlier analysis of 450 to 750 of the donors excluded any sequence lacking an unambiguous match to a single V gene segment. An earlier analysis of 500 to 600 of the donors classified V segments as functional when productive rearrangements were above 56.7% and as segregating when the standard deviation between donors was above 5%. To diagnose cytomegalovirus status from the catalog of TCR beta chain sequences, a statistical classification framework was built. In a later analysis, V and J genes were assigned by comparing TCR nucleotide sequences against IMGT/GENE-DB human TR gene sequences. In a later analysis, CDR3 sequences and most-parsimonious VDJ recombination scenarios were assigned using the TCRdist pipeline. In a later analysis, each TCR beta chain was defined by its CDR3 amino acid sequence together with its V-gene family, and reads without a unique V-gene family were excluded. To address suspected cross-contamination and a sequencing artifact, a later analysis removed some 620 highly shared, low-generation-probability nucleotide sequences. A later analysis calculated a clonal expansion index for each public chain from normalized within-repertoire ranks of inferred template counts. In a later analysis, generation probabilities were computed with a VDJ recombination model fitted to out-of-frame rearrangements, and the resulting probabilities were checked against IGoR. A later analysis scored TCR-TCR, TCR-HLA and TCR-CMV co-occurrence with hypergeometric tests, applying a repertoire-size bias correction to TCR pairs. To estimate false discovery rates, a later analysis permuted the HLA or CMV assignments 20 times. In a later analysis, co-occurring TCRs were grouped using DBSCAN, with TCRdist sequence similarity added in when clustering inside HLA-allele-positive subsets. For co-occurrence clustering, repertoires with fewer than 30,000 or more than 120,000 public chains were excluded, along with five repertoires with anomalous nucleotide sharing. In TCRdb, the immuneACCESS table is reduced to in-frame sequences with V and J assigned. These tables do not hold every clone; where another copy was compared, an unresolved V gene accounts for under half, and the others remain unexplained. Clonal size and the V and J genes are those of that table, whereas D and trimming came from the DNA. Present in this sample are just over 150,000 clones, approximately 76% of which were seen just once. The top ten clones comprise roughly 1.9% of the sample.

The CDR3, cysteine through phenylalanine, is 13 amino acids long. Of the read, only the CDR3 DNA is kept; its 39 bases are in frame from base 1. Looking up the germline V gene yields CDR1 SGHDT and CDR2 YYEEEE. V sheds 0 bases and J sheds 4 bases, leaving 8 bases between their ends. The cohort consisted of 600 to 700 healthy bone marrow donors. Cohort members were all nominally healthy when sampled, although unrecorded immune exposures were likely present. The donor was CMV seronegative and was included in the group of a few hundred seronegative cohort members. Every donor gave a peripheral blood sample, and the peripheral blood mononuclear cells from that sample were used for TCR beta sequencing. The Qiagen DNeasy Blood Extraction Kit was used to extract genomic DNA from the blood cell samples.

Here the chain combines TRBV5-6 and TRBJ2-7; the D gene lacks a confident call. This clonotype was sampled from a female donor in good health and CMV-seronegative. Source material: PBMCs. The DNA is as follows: TGTGCCAGCAGCTTGGAACCAGTATACGAGCAGTACTTC. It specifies CASSLEPVYEQYF. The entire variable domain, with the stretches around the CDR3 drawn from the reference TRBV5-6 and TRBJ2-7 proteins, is DAGVTQSPTHLIKTRGQQVTLRCSPKSGHDTVSWYQQALGQGPQFIFQYYEEEERQRGNFPDRFSGHQFPNYSSELNVNALLLGDSALYLCASSLEPVYEQYFGPGTRLTVT.